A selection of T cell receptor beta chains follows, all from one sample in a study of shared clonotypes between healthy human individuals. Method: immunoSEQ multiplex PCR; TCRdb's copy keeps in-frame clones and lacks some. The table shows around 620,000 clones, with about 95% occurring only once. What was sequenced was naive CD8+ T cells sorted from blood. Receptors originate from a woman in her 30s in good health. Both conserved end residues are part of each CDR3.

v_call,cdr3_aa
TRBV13,CASSLGLGDRYGYTF
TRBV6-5,CASSYEGLSEQFF
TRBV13,CASSRNRDEQYF
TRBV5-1,CASREGNGYTF
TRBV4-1,CASSPRAGVYEQYF
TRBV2,CASSVWRGSDTQYF
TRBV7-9,CASSPPEITEAFF
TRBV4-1,CASSQDRAVSEAFF
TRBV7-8,CASSPWGNGPPSGELFF
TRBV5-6,CASSFTSVYEQYF
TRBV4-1,CASSQTGQGRYNEQFF